The rows below give T cell receptor beta chains drawn from one sample of a study of shared clonotypes between healthy human individuals. Data came from immunoSEQ multiplex PCR; TCRdb stores just in-frame clones and leaves some out. The sample consists of 550,000 to 700,000 clones, 60% to 75% of them appearing once. The sequenced material came from memory CD4+ T cells sorted from blood. All receptors come from a woman in her 30s in good health. Each CDR3 is given with its conserved first and last residue. D genes are given only for firm matches. Clone size is shown for a subset of rows, as once, few, many or a class of expanded clone.

j_gene	v_gene	abundance	d_gene	len	CDR3aa	CDR3nt
TRBJ2-3	TRBV19	many	-	14	CASSRYRVTDTQYF	TGTGCCAGTAGTCGGTACAGAGTCACAGATACGCAGTATTTT
TRBJ2-7	TRBV18	few	TRBD1	13	CASSGQGAYEQYF	TGTGCCAGCTCAGGACAGGGCGCCTACGAGCAGTACTTC
TRBJ1-5	TRBV10-3	-	-	13	CAISGSEKEPQHF	TGTGCCATCAGTGGGTCAGAGAAAGAACCCCAGCATTTT
TRBJ2-7	TRBV6-5	few	-	16	CASSYSRFPTGYEQYF	TGTGCCAGCAGTTACTCGAGGTTTCCTACGGGCTACGAGCAGTACTTC
TRBJ2-7	TRBV28	many	-	13	CASGPSRGYEQYF	TGTGCCAGCGGACCCTCCCGCGGATACGAGCAGTACTTC
TRBJ2-7	TRBV6-5	-	TRBD2	13	CASSSLGGNEQYF	TGTGCCAGCAGTTCCCTGGGAGGGAACGAGCAGTACTTC
TRBJ2-7	TRBV28	few	-	13	CASSSGGYFEQYF	TGTGCCAGCAGCTCAGGGGGGTACTTCGAGCAGTACTTC
TRBJ2-7	TRBV6-1	-	-	13	CASSRDFAYEQYF	TGTGCCAGCAGCCGGGACTTCGCATACGAGCAGTACTTC
TRBJ1-2	TRBV6-5	-	-	11	CASLYGWWYTF	TGTGCCAGCCTCTATGGCTGGTGGTACACCTTC
TRBJ2-3	TRBV2	-	TRBD2	16	CASSGTSGWSTDTQYF	TGTGCCAGCAGCGGGACTAGCGGTTGGAGCACAGATACGCAGTATTTT
TRBJ2-2	TRBV6-1	few	-	11	CARRFTGELFF	TGTGCCAGGAGGTTCACCGGGGAGCTGTTTTTT
TRBJ2-5	TRBV11-2	-	TRBD1	14	CASSPRRDRETQYF	TGTGCCAGCAGCCCCCGCCGGGACAGAGAGACCCAGTACTTC
TRBJ1-2	TRBV6-4	few	-	13	CASSDEGGYGYTF	TGTGCCAGCAGTGACGAGGGAGGGTATGGCTACACCTTC
TRBJ2-3	TRBV6-5	-	-	14	CASSRVGATDTQYF	TGTGCCAGCAGCCGAGTGGGCGCCACAGATACGCAGTATTTT
TRBJ2-7	TRBV6-5	many	-	12	CASRSGDYEQYF	TGTGCCAGCAGATCGGGAGACTACGAGCAGTACTTC
TRBJ2-7	TRBV27	once	TRBD1	15	CASSPLRQGTYEQYF	TGTGCCAGCAGTCCCCTCAGACAGGGTACCTACGAGCAGTACTTC
TRBJ2-6	TRBV11-2	-	-	16	CASSHGGYSGANVLTF	TGTGCCAGCAGCCACGGCGGGTATTCTGGGGCCAACGTCCTGACTTTC
TRBJ1-1	TRBV4-2	few	TRBD1	15	CASSQGDRDITEAFF	TGTGCCAGCAGCCAGGGGGACAGGGATATCACTGAAGCTTTCTTT
TRBJ1-2	TRBV27	-	TRBD1	16	CASRLSGTDFYYGYTF	TGTGCCAGCAGACTCTCCGGGACAGACTTTTACTATGGCTACACCTTC
TRBJ2-7	TRBV11-2	once	-	15	CASSLGTRSSYEQYF	TGTGCCAGCAGCTTAGGGACTCGGAGCTCCTACGAGCAGTACTTC
TRBJ1-2	TRBV6-6	-	-	14	CASSYKESFYGYTF	TGTGCCAGCAGTTACAAGGAAAGCTTCTATGGCTACACCTTC
TRBJ1-1	TRBV5-6	-	-	13	CASSLRIGTEAFF	TGTGCCAGCAGCTTGCGGATTGGGACTGAAGCTTTCTTT
TRBJ1-1	TRBV10-1	few	-	13	CASSDGRDTEAFF	TGCGCCAGCAGTGATGGTCGCGACACTGAAGCTTTCTTT
TRBJ2-1	TRBV7-2	-	TRBD2	15	CASRRAGFSYNEQFF	TGTGCCAGCAGACGAGCGGGATTCTCCTACAATGAGCAGTTCTTC
TRBJ1-1	TRBV6-5	-	-	14	CASRYLGQNTEAFF	TGTGCCAGCAGATACCTCGGACAGAACACTGAAGCTTTCTTT
TRBJ2-5	TRBV10-3	-	TRBD2	18	CAIRKGDVAGVSKETQYF	TGTGCCATCAGGAAGGGGGATGTAGCGGGAGTTAGCAAAGAGACCCAGTACTTC
TRBJ2-3	TRBV9	few	-	15	CASSVGGAGTDTQYF	TGTGCCAGCAGCGTAGGAGGGGCCGGCACAGATACGCAGTATTTT
TRBJ2-7	TRBV28	few	-	14	CASTQPRTDYEQYF	TGTGCCAGCACCCAGCCCCGGACAGATTACGAGCAGTACTTC
TRBJ1-2	TRBV6-1	-	TRBD1	15	CASSEVATGTRGYTF	TGTGCCAGCAGTGAAGTTGCGACAGGGACGAGAGGCTACACCTTC
TRBJ2-2	TRBV28	-	TRBD2	17	CASSLPSGRDGSGELFF	TGTGCCAGCAGTTTACCTAGCGGGAGGGATGGCTCCGGGGAGCTGTTTTTT
TRBJ2-5	TRBV7-2	-	TRBD1	14	CASSFPGQQETQYF	TGTGCCAGCAGCTTCCCGGGACAGCAAGAGACCCAGTACTTC
TRBJ2-1	TRBV5-1	-	TRBD1	16	CASSPAGTGYDNEQFF	TGCGCCAGCAGCCCCGCGGGGACAGGGTACGATAATGAGCAGTTCTTC
TRBJ2-7	TRBV18	-	-	15	CASSPTTGVDYEQYF	TGTGCCAGCTCACCTACCACGGGGGTAGATTACGAGCAGTACTTC
TRBJ2-5	TRBV28	-	-	18	CASSGPDRTASGRRTQYF	TGTGCCAGCAGTGGACCGGATCGGACGGCCTCTGGTAGGAGAACCCAGTACTTC
TRBJ2-1	TRBV7-2	-	-	13	CASSLQSYNEQFF	TGTGCCAGCAGCTTACAATCCTACAATGAGCAGTTCTTC
TRBJ2-5	TRBV6-6	-	-	14	CASSRGQEQETQYF	TGTGCCAGCAGTCGAGGACAAGAACAAGAGACCCAGTACTTC
TRBJ2-7	TRBV28	-	TRBD2	14	CASSLREASYEQYF	TGTGCCAGCAGTTTACGGGAGGCATCCTACGAGCAGTACTTC
TRBJ2-7	TRBV2	-	TRBD2	16	CASSEVAGGSSYEQYF	TGTGCCAGCAGTGAAGTAGCGGGAGGAAGCTCCTACGAGCAGTACTTC
TRBJ1-1	TRBV19	-	-	13	CAASSITNTEAFF	TGTGCCGCCAGTAGTATAACGAACACTGAAGCTTTCTTT
TRBJ1-1	TRBV7-3	-	-	13	CASSLTENTEAFF	TGTGCCAGCAGCTTAACAGAGAACACTGAAGCTTTCTTT
TRBJ2-7	TRBV28	-	-	17	CASSLLVMGGARRDQYF	TGTGCCAGCAGTTTACTAGTGATGGGGGGCGCAAGAAGGGACCAGTACTTC
TRBJ2-7	TRBV7-8	-	TRBD1	14	CASSKRDSPYEQYF	TGTGCCAGCAGCAAAAGGGACAGTCCCTACGAGCAGTACTTC
TRBJ1-5	TRBV5-1	once	TRBD1	16	CASSFGTGYSNQPQHF	TGCGCCAGCAGCTTCGGGACAGGCTATAGCAATCAGCCCCAGCATTTT
TRBJ2-7	TRBV7-9	-	-	16	CASSALGMKSVAEQYF	TGTGCCAGCAGCGCCCTGGGTATGAAGTCGGTCGCCGAGCAGTACTTC
TRBJ2-2	TRBV30	-	-	13	CAWSDTPTGELFF	TGTGCCTGGAGTGATACGCCCACCGGGGAGCTGTTTTTT
TRBJ2-1	TRBV6-5	-	-	11	CATTVFNEQFF	TGTGCCACCACTGTGTTTAATGAGCAGTTCTTC
TRBJ2-1	TRBV4-1	-	TRBD2	14	CASSQVTSGSLRFF	TGCGCCAGCAGCCAAGTTACTAGCGGGAGTCTTCGGTTCTTC
TRBJ2-3	TRBV15	-	TRBD2	16	CATSREIAGAGDTQYF	TGTGCCACCAGCAGAGAGATAGCGGGGGCAGGAGATACGCAGTATTTT
TRBJ1-2	TRBV6-5	-	-	12	CASSYEDSGYTF	TGTGCCAGCAGCTACGAGGATAGTGGCTACACCTTC
TRBJ2-5	TRBV4-1	-	-	15	CASSPYLPGRETQYF	TGCGCCAGCAGCCCTTATCTTCCAGGGAGAGAGACCCAGTACTTC
TRBJ2-7	TRBV10-1	-	-	13	CASSEMTSHEQYF	TGCGCCAGCAGTGAGATGACGTCCCACGAGCAGTACTTC
TRBJ2-7	TRBV19	-	TRBD1	14	CASSGTGDSYEQYF	TGTGCCAGTTCCGGGACAGGAGACTCCTACGAGCAGTACTTC
TRBJ2-1	TRBV7-9	-	TRBD2	15	CASSYAGTSGRAGFF	TGTGCCAGCAGCTACGCCGGGACTAGCGGGAGGGCTGGGTTCTTC
TRBJ2-5	TRBV19	-	-	9	CASTETQYF	TGTGCCAGTACGGAGACCCAGTACTTC
TRBJ2-7	TRBV28	few	TRBD2	14	CASTPPGGLYEQYF	TGTGCCAGCACCCCGCCGGGGGGTCTCTACGAGCAGTACTTC
TRBJ1-2	TRBV27	-	-	16	CASSLSWGFRKDGYTF	TGTGCCAGCAGTTTATCTTGGGGATTCAGGAAGGATGGCTACACCTTC
TRBJ2-2	TRBV5-1	-	-	17	CASSLSAGVLNTGELFF	TGCGCCAGCAGCTTGTCCGCCGGGGTTTTGAACACCGGGGAGCTGTTTTTT